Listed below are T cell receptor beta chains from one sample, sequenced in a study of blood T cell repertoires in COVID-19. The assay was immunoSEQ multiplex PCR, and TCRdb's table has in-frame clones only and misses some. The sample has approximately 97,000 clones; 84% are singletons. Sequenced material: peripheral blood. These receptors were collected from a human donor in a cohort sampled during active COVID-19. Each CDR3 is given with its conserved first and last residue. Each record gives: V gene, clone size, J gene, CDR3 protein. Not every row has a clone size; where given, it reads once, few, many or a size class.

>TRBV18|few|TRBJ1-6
CASSPEQGAMGSPLHF
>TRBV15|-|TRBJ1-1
CATSRDRLQGGQAFF
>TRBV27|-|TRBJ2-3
CARGPSGGRSNPLTDF
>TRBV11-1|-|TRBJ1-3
CASSPRTGGTNTIYF
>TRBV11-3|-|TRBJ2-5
CASSPRWQGNQETQYF
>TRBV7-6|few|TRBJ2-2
CASSLLVTDTGELFF
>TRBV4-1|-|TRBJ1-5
CASSPGQGGNQPQHF
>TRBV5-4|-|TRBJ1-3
CASSTRQGSSGNTIYF
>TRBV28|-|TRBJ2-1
CASSTDDRGLANEQFF
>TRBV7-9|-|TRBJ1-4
CASSLMRTGGEKLFF
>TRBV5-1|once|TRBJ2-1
CASSTDPGMGYNEQFF
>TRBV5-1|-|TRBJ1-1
CASSLGATSSAFF
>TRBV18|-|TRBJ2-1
CASSPRSAGGPYNEQFF
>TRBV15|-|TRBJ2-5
CATSPTGTIAETQYF
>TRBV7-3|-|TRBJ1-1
CASSATLGQGPAFF
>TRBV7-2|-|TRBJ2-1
CASSPRTSFSYNEQFF
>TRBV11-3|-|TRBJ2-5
CASSLESGTSGVRETQYF
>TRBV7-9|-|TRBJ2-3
CASSSRRRTASTDTQYF
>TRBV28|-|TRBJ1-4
CASSETVATNEKLFF
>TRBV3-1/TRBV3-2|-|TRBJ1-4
CASSQIPQEGSKLFF
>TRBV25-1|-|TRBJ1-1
CASSELRPNTEAFF
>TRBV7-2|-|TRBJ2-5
CASSYTYYRGRETQYF
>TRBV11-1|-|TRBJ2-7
CASSLDRVNEQYF
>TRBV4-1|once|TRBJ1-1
CASSHRGKNTEAFF
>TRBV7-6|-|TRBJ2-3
CASSLAGGSTDTQYF
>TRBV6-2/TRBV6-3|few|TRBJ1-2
CASSSYREANYGYTF
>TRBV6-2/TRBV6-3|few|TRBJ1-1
CASSTAWATEAFF
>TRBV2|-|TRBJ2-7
CASIRETSYEQYF
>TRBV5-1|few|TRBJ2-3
CASSLQGASTDTQYF
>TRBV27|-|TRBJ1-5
CASSPLFGGSQQPQHF
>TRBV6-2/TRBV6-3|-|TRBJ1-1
CASSYPHRGGNTEAFF
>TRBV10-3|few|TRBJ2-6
CAISEGLPSGANVLTF
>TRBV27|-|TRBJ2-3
CASSPRGLAGSEQYF
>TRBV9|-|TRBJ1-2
CASSVEGQNYTF
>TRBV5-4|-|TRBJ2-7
CASSLEGLSREQYF
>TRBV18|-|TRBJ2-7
CASSPTSGGVDEQYF
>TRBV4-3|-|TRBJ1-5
CASSQDWWRDDQPQHF
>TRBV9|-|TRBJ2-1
CASSRTRGVSSYNEQFF
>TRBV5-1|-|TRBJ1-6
CASSLEGDSYNSPLHF
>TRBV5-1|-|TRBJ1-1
CASSLGQTYTEAFF
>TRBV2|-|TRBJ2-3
CASKPGGGDTQYF
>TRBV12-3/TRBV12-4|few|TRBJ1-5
CASSFRENQPQHF
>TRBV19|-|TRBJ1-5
CASSGQRDRGNQPQHF
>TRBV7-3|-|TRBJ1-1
CASSHNSWGDTEAFF
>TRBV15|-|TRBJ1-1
CATSRDLGGPAFF
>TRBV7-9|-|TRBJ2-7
CASSLTGTGAQYF
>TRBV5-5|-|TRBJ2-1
CASSLGMWENEQFF
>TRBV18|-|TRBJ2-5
CASSPPSLETQYF
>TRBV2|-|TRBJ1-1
CASTEGGGSTEAFF
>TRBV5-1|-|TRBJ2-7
CASRLTGSYEQYF
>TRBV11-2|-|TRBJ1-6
CASSTRRGGEYSPLHF
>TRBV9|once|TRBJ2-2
CASSVPGSGPGELFF
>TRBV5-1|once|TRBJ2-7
CASSLDREDYEQYF
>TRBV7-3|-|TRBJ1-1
CASRFTRNTEAFF